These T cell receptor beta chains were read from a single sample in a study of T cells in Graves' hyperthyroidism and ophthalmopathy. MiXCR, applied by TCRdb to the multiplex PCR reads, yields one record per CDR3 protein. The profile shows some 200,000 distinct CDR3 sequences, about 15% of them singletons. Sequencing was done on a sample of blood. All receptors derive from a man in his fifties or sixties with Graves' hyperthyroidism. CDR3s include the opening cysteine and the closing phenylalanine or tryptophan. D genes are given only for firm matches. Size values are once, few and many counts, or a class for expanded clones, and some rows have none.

CDR3 protein: CASRFQRGLARSTDTQYF; CDR3 DNA: TGTGCCAGCAGATTCCAAAGGGGGCTAGCCCGTAGCACAGATACGCAGTATTTT; J gene: TRBJ2-3; clone size: many; V gene: TRBV11-2; D gene: TRBD1
CDR3 protein: CASSPRTSDYTF; CDR3 DNA: TGTGCCAGCAGTCCCCGAACCTCAGACTACACCTTC; J gene: TRBJ1-2; clone size: few; V gene: TRBV12-3/TRBV12-4; D gene: -
CDR3 protein: CATSDFPSGTGSGELVF; CDR3 DNA: TGTGCCACCAGTGATTTCCCCTCCGGGACAGGGTCCGGGGAGCTGGTTTTT; J gene: TRBJ2-2; clone size: -; V gene: TRBV24-1; D gene: TRBD1
CDR3 protein: CAWDITGNTIYF; CDR3 DNA: TGTGCCTGGGACATCACTGGAAACACCATATATTTT; J gene: TRBJ1-3; clone size: -; V gene: TRBV30; D gene: -
CDR3 protein: CASSFMPPTDNEKLFF; CDR3 DNA: TGCGCCAGCAGCTTTATGCCACCGACAGATAATGAAAAACTGTTTTTT; J gene: TRBJ1-4; clone size: many; V gene: TRBV5-1; D gene: -
CDR3 protein: CASSLSGPNTGELFF; CDR3 DNA: TGTGCCAGCAGCCTAAGCGGGCCGAACACCGGGGAGCTGTTTTTT; J gene: TRBJ2-2; clone size: few; V gene: TRBV11-2; D gene: -
CDR3 protein: CASSDGRNALPLHF; CDR3 DNA: TGTGCCAGCAGTGACGGAAGGAATGCCCTCCCCCTCCACTTT; J gene: TRBJ1-6; clone size: many; V gene: TRBV2; D gene: -
CDR3 protein: CASSVARDRLMNTEAFF; CDR3 DNA: TGTGCCAGCAGTGTCGCGCGGGACAGACTCATGAACACTGAAGCTTTCTTT; J gene: TRBJ1-1; clone size: many; V gene: TRBV2; D gene: TRBD1
CDR3 protein: CASSYPRKDSNSYEQYF; CDR3 DNA: TGTGCCAGCAGTTACCCGAGAAAGGACAGCAACTCCTACGAGCAGTACTTC; J gene: TRBJ2-7; clone size: -; V gene: TRBV11-2; D gene: -
CDR3 protein: CASSDQAGLAGRKTQYF; CDR3 DNA: TGTGCCAGCAGTGATCAGGCTGGGTTAGCGGGACGGAAGACCCAGTACTTC; J gene: TRBJ2-5; clone size: many; V gene: TRBV7-9; D gene: TRBD2
CDR3 protein: CSVLVGGPPEQYF; CDR3 DNA: TGCAGCGTTCTGGTGGGAGGGCCCCCCGAGCAGTACTTC; J gene: TRBJ2-7; clone size: -; V gene: TRBV29-1; D gene: TRBD2
CDR3 protein: CASSPTGSPYEQYF; CDR3 DNA: TGCGCCAGCAGTCCGACAGGGAGTCCCTACGAGCAGTACTTC; J gene: TRBJ2-7; clone size: many; V gene: TRBV10-2; D gene: TRBD1
CDR3 protein: CASRADRFTDTQYF; CDR3 DNA: TGTGCCAGCAGAGCGGACAGGTTCACAGATACGCAGTATTTT; J gene: TRBJ2-3; clone size: -; V gene: TRBV28; D gene: TRBD1
CDR3 protein: CASSLEGQRHEQYF; CDR3 DNA: TGTGCCAGCAGCTTAGAGGGACAGAGGCACGAGCAGTACTTC; J gene: TRBJ2-7; clone size: few; V gene: TRBV7-9; D gene: TRBD1
CDR3 protein: CASSFSRQTEAFF; CDR3 DNA: TGCGCCAGCAGCTTCAGTAGGCAGACTGAAGCTTTCTTT; J gene: TRBJ1-1; clone size: many; V gene: TRBV5-1; D gene: -
CDR3 protein: CASSFLQGVHTGELFF; CDR3 DNA: TGTGCCAGCAGTTTCCTACAGGGGGTACACACCGGGGAGCTGTTTTTT; J gene: TRBJ2-2; clone size: -; V gene: TRBV28; D gene: TRBD1
CDR3 protein: CSVRDPSSYEQYF; CDR3 DNA: TGCAGCGTTCGGGACCCCAGCTCCTACGAGCAGTACTTC; J gene: TRBJ2-7; clone size: few; V gene: TRBV29-1; D gene: -
CDR3 protein: CASSLFGGTTNTGELFF; CDR3 DNA: TGTGCCAGCAGTTTATTCGGTGGGACAACTAACACCGGGGAGCTGTTTTTT; J gene: TRBJ2-2; clone size: many; V gene: TRBV28; D gene: -
CDR3 protein: CASSKNRGRSYGYTF; CDR3 DNA: TGTGCCAGCAGCAAAAACAGGGGGCGTAGCTATGGCTACACCTTC; J gene: TRBJ1-2; clone size: many; V gene: TRBV7-8; D gene: TRBD1
CDR3 protein: CASSPGWGVTQYF; CDR3 DNA: TGTGCCAGCAGCCCGGGTTGGGGAGTGACCCAGTACTTC; J gene: TRBJ2-5; clone size: -; V gene: TRBV9; D gene: -
CDR3 protein: CASSTRLHSGTEAFF; CDR3 DNA: TGTGCCAGTAGTACTAGACTGCACTCGGGCACTGAAGCTTTCTTT; J gene: TRBJ1-1; clone size: many; V gene: TRBV19; D gene: -
CDR3 protein: CASSQGPTSGANVLTF; CDR3 DNA: TGTGCCAGCAGCCAAGGTCCCACCTCTGGGGCCAACGTCCTGACTTTC; J gene: TRBJ2-6; clone size: -; V gene: TRBV4-2; D gene: -
CDR3 protein: CASSLAGADTQYF; CDR3 DNA: TGTGCCAGCAGTTTAGCAGGGGCAGATACGCAGTATTTT; J gene: TRBJ2-3; clone size: many; V gene: TRBV28; D gene: -
CDR3 protein: CASSLASAGNYEQYF; CDR3 DNA: TGTGCCAGCAGCTTAGCGAGTGCAGGAAATTACGAGCAGTACTTC; J gene: TRBJ2-7; clone size: many; V gene: TRBV7-9; D gene: -
CDR3 protein: CSAGGPKVNYGYTF; CDR3 DNA: TGCAGCGCTGGGGGACCGAAAGTTAACTATGGCTACACCTTC; J gene: TRBJ1-2; clone size: many; V gene: TRBV29-1; D gene: -
CDR3 protein: CASSYSASYYEQYF; CDR3 DNA: TGTGCCAGCAGTTACTCGGCCAGCTACTACGAGCAGTACTTC; J gene: TRBJ2-7; clone size: few; V gene: TRBV6-5; D gene: -
CDR3 protein: CASSSDYVTGTQYF; CDR3 DNA: TGTGCCAGCAGTTCGGACTACGTCACAGGTACGCAGTATTTT; J gene: TRBJ2-3; clone size: -; V gene: TRBV5-4; D gene: -
CDR3 protein: CSAGDKRELGETQYF; CDR3 DNA: TGCAGTGCTGGAGATAAGCGGGAGTTGGGGGAGACCCAGTACTTC; J gene: TRBJ2-5; clone size: -; V gene: TRBV20-1; D gene: TRBD2
CDR3 protein: CSGRTGGAYNEQFF; CDR3 DNA: TGCAGCGGCCGAACGGGGGGGGCCTACAATGAGCAGTTCTTC; J gene: TRBJ2-1; clone size: few; V gene: TRBV29-1; D gene: TRBD2
CDR3 protein: CAISEVKGAENTGELFF; CDR3 DNA: TGTGCCATCAGTGAGGTAAAAGGGGCAGAGAACACCGGGGAGCTGTTTTTT; J gene: TRBJ2-2; clone size: -; V gene: TRBV10-3; D gene: -
CDR3 protein: CASSPGTKGTSGSSYNEQFF; CDR3 DNA: TGTGCCAGCAGTCCCGGGACAAAAGGGACTAGCGGGAGTTCATACAATGAGCAGTTCTTC; J gene: TRBJ2-1; clone size: many; V gene: TRBV27; D gene: TRBD2
CDR3 protein: CSATNQGISPLHF; CDR3 DNA: TGCAGTGCCACTAACCAGGGGATATCACCCCTCCACTTT; J gene: TRBJ1-6; clone size: many; V gene: TRBV20-1; D gene: -
CDR3 protein: CASSLGGDRVYNEQFF; CDR3 DNA: TGTGCCAGCAGCTTAGGGGGGGACAGGGTATACAATGAGCAGTTCTTC; J gene: TRBJ2-1; clone size: many; V gene: TRBV7-8; D gene: TRBD1
CDR3 protein: CAWSIASTNEKLFF; CDR3 DNA: TGTGCCTGGAGTATCGCCTCAACTAATGAAAAACTGTTTTTT; J gene: TRBJ1-4; clone size: many; V gene: TRBV30; D gene: -
CDR3 protein: CASSAGTAVPGNQPQHF; CDR3 DNA: TGTGCCAGCAGCGCGGGGACAGCCGTACCGGGTAATCAGCCCCAGCATTTT; J gene: TRBJ1-5; clone size: -; V gene: TRBV9; D gene: TRBD1
CDR3 protein: CASSQWVWGSPSYEQYF; CDR3 DNA: TGTGCCAGCAGCCAATGGGTTTGGGGGAGCCCCTCCTACGAGCAGTACTTC; J gene: TRBJ2-7; clone size: -; V gene: TRBV3-1; D gene: -
CDR3 protein: CASSKGQGEYEQYF; CDR3 DNA: TGTGCCAGCTCAAAGGGACAGGGCGAATACGAGCAGTACTTC; J gene: TRBJ2-7; clone size: few; V gene: TRBV18; D gene: TRBD1
CDR3 protein: CSASTGTGDYEQYF; CDR3 DNA: TGCAGTGCCAGTACCGGGACAGGAGACTACGAGCAGTACTTC; J gene: TRBJ2-7; clone size: many; V gene: TRBV20-1; D gene: TRBD1
CDR3 protein: CASSLGEASGITDTQYF; CDR3 DNA: TGCGCCAGCAGCTTGGGAGAGGCTAGCGGCATCACAGATACGCAGTATTTT; J gene: TRBJ2-3; clone size: -; V gene: TRBV5-1; D gene: TRBD2
CDR3 protein: CASSYRSAGETQYF; CDR3 DNA: TGTGCCAGCAGCTACCGATCCGCAGGGGAGACCCAGTACTTC; J gene: TRBJ2-5; clone size: many; V gene: TRBV12-3/TRBV12-4; D gene: -
CDR3 protein: CASSARQGMNTEAFF; CDR3 DNA: TGTGCCAGTAGTGCCCGACAGGGGATGAACACTGAAGCTTTCTTT; J gene: TRBJ1-1; clone size: -; V gene: TRBV19; D gene: TRBD1
CDR3 protein: CSAGGPRNEQFF; CDR3 DNA: TGCAGTGCTGGTGGCCCCCGCAATGAGCAGTTCTTC; J gene: TRBJ2-1; clone size: many; V gene: TRBV20-1; D gene: -
CDR3 protein: CASSLDSSQETQYF; CDR3 DNA: TGTGCCAGCAGCCTAGACAGCTCCCAAGAGACCCAGTACTTC; J gene: TRBJ2-5; clone size: many; V gene: TRBV28; D gene: -
CDR3 protein: CASTQGNQETQYF; CDR3 DNA: TGTGCCAGCACCCAGGGGAACCAAGAGACCCAGTACTTC; J gene: TRBJ2-5; clone size: many; V gene: TRBV6-1; D gene: -
CDR3 protein: CASSLAANPTYEQYF; CDR3 DNA: TGTGCCAGCAGCTTAGCGGCAAACCCCACCTACGAGCAGTACTTC; J gene: TRBJ2-7; clone size: -; V gene: TRBV7-2; D gene: -
CDR3 protein: CASSYRGAEDTQYF; CDR3 DNA: TGTGCCAGCAGTTACAGGGGGGCAGAAGATACGCAGTATTTT; J gene: TRBJ2-3; clone size: many; V gene: TRBV6-2/TRBV6-3; D gene: -
CDR3 protein: CASSARTGEIHEQYF; CDR3 DNA: TGTGCCAGCAGCGCCCGGACAGGGGAAATCCACGAGCAGTACTTC; J gene: TRBJ2-7; clone size: -; V gene: TRBV9; D gene: TRBD1
CDR3 protein: CASSFEPGGSTEAFF; CDR3 DNA: TGTGCCAGCAGCTTTGAACCCGGGGGTAGCACTGAAGCTTTCTTT; J gene: TRBJ1-1; clone size: many; V gene: TRBV11-3; D gene: -
CDR3 protein: CASSISTHNEQFF; CDR3 DNA: TGTGCCAGTAGTATATCCACACACAATGAGCAGTTCTTC; J gene: TRBJ2-1; clone size: few; V gene: TRBV19; D gene: -
CDR3 protein: CSARDLSGILNEQFF; CDR3 DNA: TGCAGTGCTAGAGACCTTTCGGGGATCCTCAATGAGCAGTTCTTC; J gene: TRBJ2-1; clone size: many; V gene: TRBV20-1; D gene: -
CDR3 protein: CAWSRTGVNQPQHF; CDR3 DNA: TGTGCCTGGAGTAGGACAGGGGTCAATCAGCCCCAGCATTTT; J gene: TRBJ1-5; clone size: -; V gene: TRBV30; D gene: TRBD1
CDR3 protein: CASSLYSQGIAGGEQFF; CDR3 DNA: TGTGCCAGTAGTCTATACTCCCAGGGAATAGCGGGAGGCGAGCAGTTCTTC; J gene: TRBJ2-1; clone size: -; V gene: TRBV19; D gene: TRBD2
CDR3 protein: CASSLGTEWETQYF; CDR3 DNA: TGTGCCAGCAGTTTGGGAACAGAGTGGGAGACCCAGTACTTC; J gene: TRBJ2-5; clone size: many; V gene: TRBV12-3/TRBV12-4; D gene: -
CDR3 protein: CATTVSGYRETQYF; CDR3 DNA: TGTGCCACCACAGTTTCGGGCTATAGGGAGACCCAGTACTTC; J gene: TRBJ2-5; clone size: -; V gene: TRBV28; D gene: -
CDR3 protein: CASRKTVLRDTIYF; CDR3 DNA: TGTGCCAGCAGGAAGACAGTCCTCCGGGACACCATATATTTT; J gene: TRBJ1-3; clone size: -; V gene: TRBV28; D gene: -